This T cell receptor (beta chain) was sequenced in a study of T cell repertoires in cytomegalovirus infection. Study in general: Recently identified HLA-C-restricted CMV epitopes were used, and well-studied HLA-B-restricted CMV epitopes were used as well. Indications of both CMV infection and matching HLA type were provided by public TCR beta signatures.

V was trimmed by 4 bases and J by 6 bases, leaving 13 bases between them. The CDR3 is 14 amino acids. Per the germline V gene, CDR1 is SGDLS and CDR2 is YYNGEE. TCRdb reanalysed the reads using MiXCR and keeps one entry per CDR3 protein. The table has 200,000 to 250,000 distinct CDR3 sequences, about 39% seen once. This clonotype has more than one count but fewer than ten. The antigen is not known. Material: CD8+ T cells from cultured PBMCs, obtained from culture after CMV antigen stimulation. This receptor was identified in a human donor in good health (CMV status not recorded). Some clones in this sample may be carry-over from other donors' samples. The J gene is TRBJ2-2, the V gene TRBV9; maybe TRBD1 (6 bases). The CDR3 bases are TGTGCCAGCAGCACCCACAGGGTAGCCGGGGAGCTGTTTTTT. This encodes CASSTHRVAGELFF. Full variable domain (remainder filled in from reference TRBV9 and TRBJ2-2): DSGVTQTPKHLITATGQRVTLRCSPRSGDLSVYWYQQSLDQGLQFLIQYYNGEERAKGNILERFSAQQFPDLHSELNLSSLELGDSALYFCASSTHRVAGELFFGEGSRLTVL.